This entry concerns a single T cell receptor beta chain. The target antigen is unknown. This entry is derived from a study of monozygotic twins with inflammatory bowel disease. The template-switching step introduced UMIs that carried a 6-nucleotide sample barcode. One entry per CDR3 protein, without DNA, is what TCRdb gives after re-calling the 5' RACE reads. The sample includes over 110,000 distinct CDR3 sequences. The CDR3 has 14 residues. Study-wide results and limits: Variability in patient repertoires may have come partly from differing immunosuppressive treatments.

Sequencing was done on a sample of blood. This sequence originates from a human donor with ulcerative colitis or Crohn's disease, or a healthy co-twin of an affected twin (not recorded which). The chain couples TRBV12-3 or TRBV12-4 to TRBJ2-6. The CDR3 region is CASSFTAGANVLTF.